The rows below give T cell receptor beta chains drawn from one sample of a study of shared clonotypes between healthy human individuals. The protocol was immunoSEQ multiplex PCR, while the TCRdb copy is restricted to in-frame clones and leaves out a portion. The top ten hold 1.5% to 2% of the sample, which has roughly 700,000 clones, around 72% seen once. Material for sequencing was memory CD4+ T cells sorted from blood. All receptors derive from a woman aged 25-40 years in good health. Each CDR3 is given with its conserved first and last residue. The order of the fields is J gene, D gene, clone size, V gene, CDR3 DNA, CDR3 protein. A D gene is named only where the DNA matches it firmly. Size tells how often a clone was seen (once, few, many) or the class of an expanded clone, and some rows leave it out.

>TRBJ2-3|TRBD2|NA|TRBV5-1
TGCGCCAGCGGGACCGGCGGGAGATGGGCAGATACGCAGTATTTT
CASGTGGRWADTQYF
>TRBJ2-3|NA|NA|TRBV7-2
TGTGCCAGCAGCTTAGATTGGGGAGATACGCAGTATTTT
CASSLDWGDTQYF
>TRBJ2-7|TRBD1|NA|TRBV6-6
TGTGCCAGCAGTGGGGGACAGGGTATCTACGAGCAGTACTTC
CASSGGQGIYEQYF
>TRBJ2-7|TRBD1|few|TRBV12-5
TGTGCTAGTGGTTGGAGAAGGACAGGGGGCGAGCAGTACTTC
CASGWRRTGGEQYF
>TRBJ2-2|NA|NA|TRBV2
TGTGCCAGCAGTGAATTGGAAGGAAGCACCGGGGAGCTGTTTTTT
CASSELEGSTGELFF
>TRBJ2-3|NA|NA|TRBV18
TGTGCCAGCTCACCACTACTGGGCACTAGCACAGATACGCAGTATTTT
CASSPLLGTSTDTQYF
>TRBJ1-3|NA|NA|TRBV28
TGTGCCAGCAGTTCTTGGGCAGGGAGCTCTGGAAACACCATATATTTT
CASSSWAGSSGNTIYF
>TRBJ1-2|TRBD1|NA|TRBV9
TGTGCCAGCAGCGCCGGGGACAGGCGCAACTATGGCTACACCTTC
CASSAGDRRNYGYTF
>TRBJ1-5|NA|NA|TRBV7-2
TGTGCCAGCAGCCAGACTAGGGGCGCGGGTCAGCCCCAGCATTTT
CASSQTRGAGQPQHF
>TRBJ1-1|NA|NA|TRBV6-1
TGTGCCAGCAGTGATCCGGTCTACGGGACGGTTGAAGCTTTCTTT
CASSDPVYGTVEAFF
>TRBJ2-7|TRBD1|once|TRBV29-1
TGCAGCGTCCAGGGGGTCCTAGGTACCTACGAGCAGTACTTC
CSVQGVLGTYEQYF
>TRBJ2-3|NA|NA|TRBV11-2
TGTGCCAGCAGCAAAAGACTAGGAGACGGCACAGATACGCAGTATTTT
CASSKRLGDGTDTQYF
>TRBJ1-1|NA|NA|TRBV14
TGTGCCAGCAGCCCGGGACACCCGAACACTGAAGCTTTCTTT
CASSPGHPNTEAFF
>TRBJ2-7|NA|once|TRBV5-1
TGCGCCAGCAGCTCGACCGAAGACTACGAGCAGTACTTC
CASSSTEDYEQYF
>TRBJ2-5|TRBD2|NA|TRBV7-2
TGTGCCAGCAGCTTTTTCGGGCTAGCGGGAGGCGAGACCCAGTACTTC
CASSFFGLAGGETQYF
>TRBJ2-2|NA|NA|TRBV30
TGTGCCTGGAGTGAGGGGAGCGCTAACACCGGGGAGCTGTTTTTT
CAWSEGSANTGELFF
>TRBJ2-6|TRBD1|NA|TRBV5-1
TGCGCCAGCAGCTTGGTTCCCGGACCGGGACAGGGGTACTCTCGGCGGGCCAACGTCCTGACTTTC
CASSLVPGPGQGYSRRANVLTF
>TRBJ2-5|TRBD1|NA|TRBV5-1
TGCGCCAGCAGCTTGGGCGGGACAGGGCCTCAAGAGACCCAGTACTTC
CASSLGGTGPQETQYF
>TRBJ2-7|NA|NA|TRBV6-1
TGTGCCAGCAGTGCTGGAGTCGTAAGCTCCTACGAGCAGTACTTC
CASSAGVVSSYEQYF
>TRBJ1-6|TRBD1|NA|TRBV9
TGTGCCAGCAGCGTAGCGGACAGGGGGCGTTCCCTCCACTTT
CASSVADRGRSLHF
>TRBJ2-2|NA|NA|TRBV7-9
TGTGCCAGCAGCGAACAGGGTGGAACCGGGGAGCTGTTTTTT
CASSEQGGTGELFF
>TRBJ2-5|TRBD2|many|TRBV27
TGTGCCAGCAGGAGAGCGGGAGGGGGACAAGAGACCCAGTACTTC
CASRRAGGGQETQYF
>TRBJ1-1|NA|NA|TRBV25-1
TGTGCCACTCAATCCCCGGGACACCCAAACCCGAACACTGAAGCTTTCTTT
CATQSPGHPNPNTEAFF
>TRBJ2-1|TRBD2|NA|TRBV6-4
TGTGCCAGCAGTGACTCGGCTAGCGGGAGTCTTACTGAGCAGTTCTTC
CASSDSASGSLTEQFF
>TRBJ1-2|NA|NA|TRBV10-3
TGTGCCATCAGTGAGCTGGGACATGCCTATGGCTACACCTTC
CAISELGHAYGYTF
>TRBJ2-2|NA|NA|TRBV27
TGTGCCAGCAGTGAGTGGAACACCGGGGAGCTGTTTTTT
CASSEWNTGELFF
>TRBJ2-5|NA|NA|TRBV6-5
TGTGCCAGTTCAGGGCGGGGTCGGACCCAGTACTTC
CASSGRGRTQYF
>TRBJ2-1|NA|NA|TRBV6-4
TGTGCCAGCAGTGCCGAGGGGTTTACCTACAATGAGCAGTTCTTC
CASSAEGFTYNEQFF
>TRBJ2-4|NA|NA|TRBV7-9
TGTGCCAGCAGCCGATACGGACTACTAGCCAAAAACATTCAGTACTTC
CASSRYGLLAKNIQYF
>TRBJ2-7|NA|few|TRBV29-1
TGCAGCGTTGATTCGCTAGGCGACGAGCAGTACTTC
CSVDSLGDEQYF
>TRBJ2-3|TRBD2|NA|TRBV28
TGTGCCAGCAGTTTTCTAGCGGGGATCACAGATACGCAGTATTTT
CASSFLAGITDTQYF
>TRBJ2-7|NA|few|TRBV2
TGTGCCAGCACGGGTGCGTGGAACTACGAGCAGTACTTC
CASTGAWNYEQYF
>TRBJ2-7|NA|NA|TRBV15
TGTGCCACCAGCAGAGATCCGGGCTCCTACGAGCAGTACTTC
CATSRDPGSYEQYF
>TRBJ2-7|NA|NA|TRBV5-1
TGCGCCAGCAGCCCTCGGATATCTTTGGGGCCCTACGAGCAGTACTTC
CASSPRISLGPYEQYF
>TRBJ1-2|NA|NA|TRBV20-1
TGCAGTGCTAGGGGGGAGGCAGTCAATCTCTTC
CSARGEAVNLF